This T cell receptor (beta chain) was observed in a study of blood T cell repertoires in COVID-19. This CDR3 spans 16 amino acids. Trimming removed 0 bases at V and 4 bases at J, with 15 bases between. The germline gives CDR1 LNHNV, CDR2 YYDKDF (reference sequence). Sequenced by immunoSEQ multiplex PCR; TCRdb stores in-frame clones only, minus some. In the table there are nearly 70,000 clones, roughly 90% of which are singletons. The sequencing sample was made of peripheral blood. The J gene is TRBJ2-5, the V gene TRBV15, with D tentatively TRBD1 (6 bases). The source of this sequence is a man between 40 and 49 years old with COVID-19, enrolled during active disease. CDR3 sequence (DNA): TGTGCCACCAGCAGAGATCCCCCAGGGGCGGGAGAGACCCAGTACTTC. Protein sequence: CATSRDPPGAGETQYF.